This TCR beta chain was documented in a study of blood T cell repertoires in COVID-19. Study-level background: Spain, Italy and the United States supplied samples that represented acute and convalescent COVID-19.

Original analysis: Estimation of nucleated cell counts was performed using reference gene primer amplification. This table comes from immunoSEQ multiplex PCR, and its TCRdb copy is limited to in-frame clones, with some not included. V, J and clone size were drawn from that table, and D and trimming were deduced from the DNA. The repertoire holds hundreds of thousands of clones, roughly 90% seen once, with 6% to 8% in the top ten. Per the germline V gene, CDR1 is SGHAT and CDR2 is FQNNGV. The CDR3 totals 12 residues. V was cut by 5 bases and J by 8 bases, with 10 bases left in between. Sequencing was carried out using peripheral blood. This sequence originates from a woman in her seventies with COVID-19, enrolled during active disease. This chain links TRBV11-2 with TRBJ2-1, with D unresolved. Here the CDR3 reads CASSHGDDEQFF. As DNA, the CDR3 is TGTGCCAGCAGCCACGGAGACGATGAGCAGTTCTTC.